These T cell receptor beta chains were read from a single sample in a study of blood T cell repertoires in COVID-19. Generated by immunoSEQ multiplex PCR, the TCRdb table keeps only in-frame clones and is missing some. The data contain some 320,000 clones, about nine tenths of them singletons. Input material: PBMCs or T cells enriched from blood (not recorded which). These TCRs come from a woman between 50 and 59 years old who had been exposed to COVID-19. The CDR3 runs from the conserved cysteine through the conserved F or W. Each record gives: V gene, D gene, J gene, clone size, CDR3 DNA, CDR3 protein. The D gene is left open where the match is weak. Rows give clone size only sometimes, using once, few, many, or a class for an expanded clone.

V: TRBV5-1
D: TRBD1
J: TRBJ1-6
size: NA
DNA: TGCGCCAGCAGGATATCCTGGGACAGGGTTAATCTCGTATCACCCCTCCACTTT
CDR3: CASRISWDRVNLVSPLHF

V: TRBV27
D: TRBD1
J: TRBJ1-2
size: NA
DNA: TGTGCCAGCAGTTCCCGGGACAGGGGGCCCGGCTACACCTTC
CDR3: CASSSRDRGPGYTF

V: TRBV19
D: NA
J: TRBJ1-3
size: NA
DNA: TGTGCCAGTAGTGTACAGGGCTCTGGAAACACCATATATTTT
CDR3: CASSVQGSGNTIYF

V: TRBV20-1
D: TRBD1
J: TRBJ2-1
size: NA
DNA: TGCAGTGCTAGGGGACAGGGGGAGCAGTTCTTC
CDR3: CSARGQGEQFF

V: TRBV5-1
D: NA
J: TRBJ2-3
size: NA
DNA: TGCGCCAGCAGCTTGTCGGGGGAGGGCACAGATACGCAGTATTTT
CDR3: CASSLSGEGTDTQYF

V: TRBV5-5
D: NA
J: TRBJ1-2
size: NA
DNA: TGTGCCAGCAGCTTGTGGGCAGGGCGATCCGGCTACACCTTC
CDR3: CASSLWAGRSGYTF

V: TRBV5-1
D: NA
J: TRBJ2-1
size: NA
DNA: TGCGCCAGCAGCTTGGCCTCCGGGGATTTCTACAATGAGCAGTTCTTC
CDR3: CASSLASGDFYNEQFF

V: TRBV28
D: TRBD2
J: TRBJ2-5
size: NA
DNA: TGTGCCAGCAGTCCCTTTAGCGGGGTAGAGACCCAGTACTTC
CDR3: CASSPFSGVETQYF

V: TRBV2
D: TRBD1
J: TRBJ2-3
size: NA
DNA: TGTGCCAGCAGCGCAGGGACAGGGGTGGCAGATACGCAGTATTTT
CDR3: CASSAGTGVADTQYF

V: TRBV28
D: NA
J: TRBJ1-2
size: NA
DNA: TGTGCCTCACAAAAAGGGGGTTATGGCTACACCTTC
CDR3: CASQKGGYGYTF

V: TRBV30
D: TRBD1
J: TRBJ1-1
size: NA
DNA: TGTGCCTGGAGTACAGGGGCCCCTTGGGGGGCTTTCTTT
CDR3: CAWSTGAPWGAFF

V: TRBV5-4
D: TRBD1
J: TRBJ1-2
size: NA
DNA: TGTGCCAGCAGCTTAACGACAGGGGCTAGCTATGGCTACACCTTC
CDR3: CASSLTTGASYGYTF

V: TRBV10-3
D: NA
J: TRBJ1-5
size: NA
DNA: TGTGCCATCAGTGAGACGGACAGTAGCAATCAGCCCCAGCATTTT
CDR3: CAISETDSSNQPQHF

V: TRBV3-1/TRBV3-2
D: TRBD1
J: TRBJ1-2
size: NA
DNA: TGTGCCAGCAGCCAACTGACGACAGGGGGCAATGGCTACACCTTC
CDR3: CASSQLTTGGNGYTF

V: TRBV7-8
D: NA
J: TRBJ1-2
size: NA
DNA: TGTGCCAGCACCCCTACTAAGCCAGTCAACTATGGCTACACCTTC
CDR3: CASTPTKPVNYGYTF

V: TRBV19
D: NA
J: TRBJ1-6
size: NA
DNA: TGTGCCAGTAGCGATAATTCACCCCTCCACTTT
CDR3: CASSDNSPLHF

V: TRBV19
D: TRBD2
J: TRBJ2-1
size: NA
DNA: TGTGCCAGTAGTATTGTTAGCGGGGGTAGGAATGAGCAGTTCTTC
CDR3: CASSIVSGGRNEQFF

V: TRBV5-1
D: NA
J: TRBJ2-5
size: NA
DNA: TGCGCCAGCAGCTTGGACGGGGGGCGGTTCCAAGAGACCCAGTACTTC
CDR3: CASSLDGGRFQETQYF

V: TRBV15
D: TRBD1
J: TRBJ2-5
size: NA
DNA: TGTGCCACCAGCAGAGGACAGGGATCGGAGAATCCCCAAGAGACCCAGTACTTC
CDR3: CATSRGQGSENPQETQYF

V: TRBV28
D: TRBD1
J: TRBJ1-1
size: NA
DNA: TGTGCCAGCAGTTTACAGGGGGTGATGAACACTGAAGCTTTCTTT
CDR3: CASSLQGVMNTEAFF

V: TRBV5-6
D: TRBD1
J: TRBJ1-2
size: NA
DNA: TGTGCCAGCAGCCCGGGACAGACTCCTTTCTATGGCTACACCTTC
CDR3: CASSPGQTPFYGYTF

V: TRBV5-1
D: TRBD1
J: TRBJ1-1
size: NA
DNA: TGCGCCAGCAGCTTCGGACAGGGTGGCACTGAAGCTTTCTTT
CDR3: CASSFGQGGTEAFF

V: TRBV6-6
D: TRBD1
J: TRBJ1-1
size: NA
DNA: TGTGCCAGCAGTCCGGCAACAGGGGTTACTGAAGCTTTCTTT
CDR3: CASSPATGVTEAFF

V: TRBV15
D: TRBD2
J: TRBJ2-1
size: NA
DNA: TGTGCCACCAGCAGAGTCTTGGCGGGGGGGCTCAATGAGCAGTTCTTC
CDR3: CATSRVLAGGLNEQFF

V: TRBV9
D: TRBD1
J: TRBJ2-7
size: NA
DNA: TGTGCCAGCAGCGCCCCGGGCAGGGGGAACGAGCAGTACTTC
CDR3: CASSAPGRGNEQYF

V: TRBV5-8
D: TRBD1
J: TRBJ1-5
size: NA
DNA: TGTGCCAGCAGCCATTGGGTAACAGGGGTTGGCAATCAGCCCCAGCATTTT
CDR3: CASSHWVTGVGNQPQHF

V: TRBV28
D: NA
J: TRBJ1-5
size: NA
DNA: TGTGCCAGCAGTTTATCCCTAAACAGGGCGCGTCAGCCCCAGCATTTT
CDR3: CASSLSLNRARQPQHF

V: TRBV6-5
D: NA
J: TRBJ2-1
size: NA
DNA: TGTGCCAGCGGGGGGGCTGGTGATGAGCAGTTCTTC
CDR3: CASGGAGDEQFF

V: TRBV18
D: NA
J: TRBJ2-7
size: NA
DNA: TGTGCCAGCTCACCGCGACAGGAGAGCTCCTACGAGCAGTACTTC
CDR3: CASSPRQESSYEQYF

V: TRBV5-1
D: NA
J: TRBJ2-7
size: NA
DNA: TGCGCCAGCAGGCTGGACAGTTCCTACGAGCAGTACTTC
CDR3: CASRLDSSYEQYF

V: TRBV15
D: NA
J: TRBJ1-5
size: NA
DNA: TGTGCCACCAGCAGACGGGACATTGGCAATCAGCCCCAGCATTTT
CDR3: CATSRRDIGNQPQHF

V: TRBV9
D: TRBD2
J: TRBJ2-1
size: NA
DNA: TGTGCCAGCAGCGTAGACGGGGGGGCCTTCTCGAATGAGCAGTTCTTC
CDR3: CASSVDGGAFSNEQFF

V: TRBV30
D: NA
J: TRBJ2-3
size: NA
DNA: TGTGCCTGGTGCTACCGGGGCACAGATACGCAGTATTTT
CDR3: CAWCYRGTDTQYF

V: TRBV19
D: NA
J: TRBJ1-5
size: NA
DNA: TGTGCCAGTAGTAACAGCCAAGGAAGCAATCAGCCCCAGCATTTT
CDR3: CASSNSQGSNQPQHF

V: TRBV28
D: NA
J: TRBJ1-6
size: few
DNA: TGTGCCAGCAGTTGGACCGCTGGGAGCTCACCCCTCCACTTT
CDR3: CASSWTAGSSPLHF

V: TRBV3-1/TRBV3-2
D: TRBD2
J: TRBJ2-3
size: NA
DNA: TGTGCCAGCAGCACCCGGACTAGCGGTAGCACAGATACGCAGTATTTT
CDR3: CASSTRTSGSTDTQYF

V: TRBV7-8
D: TRBD1
J: TRBJ1-6
size: NA
DNA: TGTGCCAGCAGCCCCTCGGGACAGTATAATTCACCCCTCCACTTT
CDR3: CASSPSGQYNSPLHF

V: TRBV3-1/TRBV3-2
D: TRBD2
J: TRBJ2-5
size: NA
DNA: TGTGCCAGCAGCCAACTCCTTGCGGGGGGGAGAGAGACCCAGTACTTC
CDR3: CASSQLLAGGRETQYF

V: TRBV18
D: NA
J: TRBJ1-5
size: NA
DNA: TGTGCCAGCTCACCACGGCAGGGCAATCAGCCCCAGCATTTT
CDR3: CASSPRQGNQPQHF

V: TRBV28
D: TRBD1
J: TRBJ2-3
size: NA
DNA: TGTGCCAGCAGTTTGAGCGGACAGGCAATAAATACGCAGTATTTT
CDR3: CASSLSGQAINTQYF

V: TRBV7-2
D: TRBD2
J: TRBJ2-7
size: NA
DNA: TGTGCCAGCAGCATAGAGCGGGGAAGCTCCTACGAGCAGTACTTC
CDR3: CASSIERGSSYEQYF

V: TRBV5-6
D: NA
J: TRBJ2-1
size: NA
DNA: TGTGCCAGCAGCTTGCCGGGGTACAATGAGCAGTTCTTC
CDR3: CASSLPGYNEQFF

V: TRBV27
D: NA
J: TRBJ1-2
size: NA
DNA: TGTGCCAGCAGTGAATCAGGGGTGGACTATGGCTACACCTTC
CDR3: CASSESGVDYGYTF

V: TRBV7-9
D: NA
J: TRBJ2-1
size: NA
DNA: TGTGCCAGCAGCTCGAGCGGCAGTAAATCCTACAATGAGCAGTTCTTC
CDR3: CASSSSGSKSYNEQFF

V: TRBV7-2
D: TRBD1
J: TRBJ2-2
size: NA
DNA: TGTGCCAGCAGCTTAGCCGGGACAGCGAACACCGGGGAGCTGTTTTTT
CDR3: CASSLAGTANTGELFF

V: TRBV19
D: NA
J: TRBJ1-1
size: NA
DNA: TGTGCCAGTAGTTGGAGGAGGGACACTGAAGCTTTCTTT
CDR3: CASSWRRDTEAFF

V: TRBV28
D: NA
J: TRBJ2-2
size: NA
DNA: TGTGCCAGCAGTTTCGCGGGGCGGAGCACCGGGGAGCTGTTTTTT
CDR3: CASSFAGRSTGELFF

V: TRBV7-6
D: TRBD1
J: TRBJ1-3
size: NA
DNA: TGTGCCAGCAGCTTAGGAGGACAGGGGATAATACACTCTGGAAACACCATATATTTT
CDR3: CASSLGGQGIIHSGNTIYF

V: TRBV2
D: NA
J: TRBJ2-7
size: NA
DNA: TGTGCCAGCAGTCCCTCGTTGTATGAGCAGTACTTC
CDR3: CASSPSLYEQYF

V: TRBV24-1
D: NA
J: TRBJ1-5
size: once
DNA: TGTGCCACCAGTGATTCCTCAGATCAGCCCCAGCATTTT
CDR3: CATSDSSDQPQHF

V: TRBV28
D: TRBD1
J: TRBJ2-7
size: NA
DNA: TGTGCCAGCAGTCCCGGACAGGGGCAGGGCGAGCAGTACTTC
CDR3: CASSPGQGQGEQYF

V: TRBV19
D: TRBD1
J: TRBJ1-3
size: NA
DNA: TGTGCCAGCTTGGACAGGGGGCTTGGAAACACCATATATTTT
CDR3: CASLDRGLGNTIYF

V: TRBV19
D: NA
J: TRBJ2-4
size: NA
DNA: TGTGCCAGTCGAGAGGGGGTTAGTGAGGATTTGTACTTC
CDR3: CASREGVSEDLYF

V: TRBV6-2/TRBV6-3
D: TRBD2
J: TRBJ2-3
size: NA
DNA: TGTGCCAGCAATTACCCCATGCGGGGGGGACCGGATACGCAGTATTTT
CDR3: CASNYPMRGGPDTQYF

V: TRBV5-1
D: TRBD1
J: TRBJ2-7
size: NA
DNA: TGCGCCAGCAGCCCGGGACAGAACTACGAGCAGTACTTC
CDR3: CASSPGQNYEQYF

V: TRBV1
D: NA
J: TRBJ2-1
size: NA
DNA: TGCACCAGCAGCCAAGCATGGACTAGCGGGGGGTCCGTTTACAATGAGCAGTTCTTC
CDR3: CTSSQAWTSGGSVYNEQFF

V: TRBV5-1
D: NA
J: TRBJ2-5
size: NA
DNA: TGCGCCAGCAGCTTGGGGGTCGGGGGAGAGACCCAGTACTTC
CDR3: CASSLGVGGETQYF

V: TRBV4-2
D: TRBD1
J: TRBJ1-2
size: NA
DNA: TGTGCCAGCAGCCAAGTGACAGGGGGTCCTACCTATGGCTACACCTTC
CDR3: CASSQVTGGPTYGYTF

V: TRBV2
D: NA
J: TRBJ1-2
size: NA
DNA: TGTGCCAGCAGTGACCCCACGTTACTGTATGGCTACACCTTC
CDR3: CASSDPTLLYGYTF